A single sample gave rise to the 25 T cell receptor beta chains below, sequenced in a study of shared T cell receptors in the human thymus. Clones were sequenced by immunoSEQ multiplex PCR, and TCRdb holds only the in-frame ones, with some missing. The sample consists of about 380,000 clones, 85% to 95% of them appearing once. Sequencing input: thymocytes. These receptors all come from a human donor.

The rearrangement links TRBV28 to TRBJ2-1, with a possible D match to TRBD2 (5 bases). Trimming took off 3 bases at V and 9 bases at J, with 21 bases between the two ends. The germline CDR1 and CDR2 sequences are MDHEN and SYDVKM. The CDR3 length is 16 residues. CDR3 sequence: CASSLGIGGQIGEQFF. As DNA, the CDR3 is TGTGCCAGCAGTTTGGGAATTGGAGGTCAAATAGGTGAGCAGTTCTTC.

The chain uses TRBV18 and TRBJ1-3; D perhaps matches TRBD1 (5 bases). The CDR3 runs 18 residues. From germline, CDR1 is KGHSH and CDR2 LQKENI. Trimming removed 6 bases from V and 3 bases from J, with 24 bases in between. The CDR3 reads CASSPRARVGGHGNTIYF. The CDR3, as DNA: TGTGCCAGCTCCCCCCGAGCGAGAGTGGGGGGTCATGGAAACACCATATATTTT.

The gene calls are TRBV5-3 and TRBJ1-5; 7 nucleotides agree with TRBD1. TRBV5-3 is labeled an ORF, and its function is uncertain. This CDR3 has 15 residues. V gave up 4 bases and J gave up 5 bases; unmatched junction bases: 9. CDR3 coding DNA: TGTGCCAGAAGCACGGAACGACAGGGTGATCAGCCCCAGCATTTT. It specifies CARSTERQGDQPQHF.

The CDR3 sequence: CASSSKAGAYEQYF. Written as DNA, the CDR3 is TGTGCCAGCAGCAGCAAGGCGGGAGCCTACGAGCAGTACTTC. The V call is TRBV7-9, the J call TRBJ2-7; 7 bases agree with TRBD2. The CDR3 has 14 residues. Germline-derived CDR1 and CDR2 are SEHNR and FQNEAQ (reference sequence). V lost 5 bases to trimming and J lost 2 bases; unmatched junction nucleotides: 6.

This clone was seen only once. This chain links TRBV5-4 with TRBJ1-2; possible D gene TRBD1, 5 bases. The V gene lost 2 bases and the J gene lost 0 bases, with 14 bases spanning the gap. The CDR3 is 16 residues long. Germline loops: CDR1 SGHNT, CDR2 YYREEE (reference sequence). The CDR3 region has the DNA TGTGCCAGCAGCTTAAGACAGTCGCATACTAACTATGGCTACACCTTC. Amino acid sequence: CASSLRQSHTNYGYTF.

This chain joins TRBV7-9 and TRBJ2-1; 14 positions match TRBD2. Germline-derived CDR1 and CDR2 are SEHNR and FQNEAQ (reference sequence). The CDR3 totals 16 residues. V gave up 5 bases and J gave up 10 bases; unmatched junction bases: 10. The CDR3 loop reads CASSPVGTSGRGEQFF. The CDR3, as DNA: TGTGCCAGCAGCCCAGTAGGGACTAGCGGGAGAGGCGAGCAGTTCTTC.

This clone was seen a handful of times. The rearrangement links TRBV19 to TRBJ1-1; D is uncertain. Trimming removed 4 bases from V and 4 bases from J, with 13 bases in between. This CDR3 has 14 amino acids. Germline assignment: CDR1 LNHDA and CDR2 SQIVND (reference sequence). For the CDR3, the DNA is TGTGCCAGTAGTAAGCCTTCCGGGAGCACTGAAGCTTTCTTT. Amino acids: CASSKPSGSTEAFF.

V is TRBV28 and J is TRBJ1-3; 8 positions agree with TRBD1. The CDR3 is 16 residues long. V trimming: 4 bases; J trimming: 4 bases; junction bases outside the gene matches: 9. Germline assignment: CDR1 MDHEN and CDR2 SYDVKM. Written as DNA, the CDR3 is TGTGCCAGCAGTTCTCTCCAGGGGGCGTCAGGAAACACCATATATTTT. It encodes CASSSLQGASGNTIYF. Drawing the rest from reference TRBV28 and TRBJ1-3, the complete variable domain is DVKVTQSSRYLVKRTGEKVFLECVQDMDHENMFWYRQDPGLGLRLIYFSYDVKMKEKGDIPEGYSVSREKKERFSLILESASTNQTSMYLCASSSLQGASGNTIYFGEGSWLTVV.

The chain joins TRBV27 to TRBJ2-2; 10 bases are shared with TRBD2. Germline V gene lookup returns CDR1 MNHEY and CDR2 SMNVEV (reference sequence). The CDR3 is 18 amino acids. The ends lost 6 bases at V and 7 bases at J; junction bases unmatched: 17. CDR3 region: CASRPNLAGVKAGGELFF. In DNA form, the CDR3 reads TGTGCCAGCAGACCTAACCTAGCGGGAGTGAAGGCGGGCGGGGAGCTGTTTTTT.

The V and J genes are TRBV28 and TRBJ2-1; D ambiguous. Germline CDR1 is MDHEN and CDR2 is SYDVKM. The CDR3 has 14 amino acids. Trimming removed 2 bases at V and 5 bases at J, with 10 bases between. CDR3 DNA: TGTGCCAGCAGTTTAGCGACTGACAACAATGAGCAGTTCTTC. Translation gives CASSLATDNNEQFF.

The chain combines TRBV29-1 with TRBJ1-1, with TRBD1 as a possible D gene (6 bases). Trimming left V 2 bases short and J 1 base short, with 11 bases between. CDR3 length equals 14 residues. From germline, CDR1 is SQVTM and CDR2 ANQGSEA. In nucleotides, the CDR3 is TGCAGCGTTGAATTTGGGGGCAGGAACACTGAAGCTTTCTTT. Residues: CSVEFGGRNTEAFF.

The chain couples TRBV7-4 to TRBJ2-1; D tentatively fits TRBD1 or TRBD2 (5 bases each). CDR3 length: 19 residues. Germline CDR1 SGHVT, CDR2 SQSDAQ. Deletions cut 3 bases from V and 10 bases from J, with 31 bases between. CDR3 DNA: TGTGCCAGCAGCTTCCCGGGACCCCTCTTCTGGCGCGGCGTCTCGGAGCAGTTCTTC. It encodes CASSFPGPLFWRGVSEQFF.

V usage is TRBV27 and J usage is TRBJ1-2; D remains ambiguous. This CDR3 contains 15 residues. Trimming shortened V by 4 bases and J by 4 bases, and 16 bases separated the two germline ends. Germline-derived CDR1 and CDR2 are MNHEY and SMNVEV (reference sequence). The CDR3 DNA sequence: TGTGCCAGCAGTTCTCAACAGATAGTACCCTATGGCTACACCTTC. As protein: CASSSQQIVPYGYTF.

The rearrangement uses TRBV5-1 and TRBJ2-7; 12 bases are shared with TRBD2. CDR1 is SGHRS and CDR2 is YFSETQ in the germline V gene. The CDR3 is 14 residues long. Unmatched junction bases numbered 7, after V lost 6 bases and J lost 6 bases. The CDR3, as DNA: TGCGCCAGCAAACGACTAGCGGGAGTTGCCGAGCAGTACTTC. Protein product: CASKRLAGVAEQYF.

In nucleotides, the CDR3 is TGTGCCAGCAGCTTCTACAGGGCGAACTATGGCTACACCTTC. Translating gives CASSFYRANYGYTF. V is TRBV5-4 and J is TRBJ1-2; D might be TRBD1 (6 bases). CDR3 length: 14 residues. Germline-derived CDR1 and CDR2 are SGHNT and YYREEE (reference sequence). The ends were cut back, 2 bases at V and 2 bases at J, with 10 bases in the middle.

The chain is built from TRBV9 and TRBJ2-3; 10 nucleotides agree with TRBD2. This CDR3 has 17 amino acids. J was trimmed by 6 bases and V by 2 bases; bases with no gene match: 12. In germline, CDR1 is SGDLS, CDR2 YYNGEE. Here the CDR3 DNA reads TGTGCCAGCAGCGTTCCTAGCGGGGGTTCCGAGCCCGATACGCAGTATTTT. This sequence encodes CASSVPSGGSEPDTQYF.

This clone was seen only once. V is TRBV5-1 and J is TRBJ1-2, with D possibly TRBD1 on 5 matching bases. The V end was cut by 3 bases, the J end by 7 bases, with 10 bases between. Germline V gene data show CDR1 as SGHRS and CDR2 as YFSETQ. The CDR3 loop spans 12 amino acids. CDR3 sequence reads: CASSSLRVGYTF. The CDR3, as DNA: TGCGCCAGCAGCTCTCTCAGGGTTGGCTACACCTTC. Drawing the rest from reference TRBV5-1 and TRBJ1-2, the complete variable domain is KAGVTQTPRYLIKTRGQQVTLSCSPISGHRSVSWYQQTPGQGLQFLFEYFSETQRNKGNFPGRFSGRQFSNSRSEMNVSTLELGDSALYLCASSSLRVGYTFGSGTRLTVV.

The DNA for the CDR3 is TGTGCCAGCAGTTCCGACAGGACCTCCTACGAGCAGTACTTC. It translates to CASSSDRTSYEQYF. The chain links TRBV6-6 to TRBJ2-7; tentative D call: TRBD1 (6 bases). Germline CDR1 is MNHNY and CDR2 is SVGAGI (reference sequence). V was pared by 4 bases and J by 0 bases, with 10 bases between. CDR3 size: 14 residues.

CDR3 DNA: TGCGCCAGCAGCCGCGCGAACACCGGGGAGCTGTTTTTT. Translation gives CASSRANTGELFF. The V call is TRBV5-1, the J call TRBJ2-2; D not resolved. This CDR3 has 13 residues. The V and J ends lost 4 bases and 0 bases respectively, with 4 bases between them. CDR1 and CDR2 (germline): SGHRS, YFSETQ.

This clone was seen only once. The rearrangement joins TRBV11-2 to TRBJ2-3; tentatively, D is TRBD1 (6 bases). CDR3 length equals 16 residues. Germline CDR1 SGHAT, CDR2 FQNNGV. V was shortened by 0 bases and J by 0 bases, with 10 bases between the two germline ends. CDR3 in DNA: TGTGCCAGCAGCTTAGATCGGGACACTAGCACAGATACGCAGTATTTT. It translates to CASSLDRDTSTDTQYF. The variable domain in full, completed from reference TRBV11-2 and TRBJ2-3, reads EAGVAQSPRYKIIEKRQSVAFWCNPISGHATLYWYQQILGQGPKLLIQFQNNGVVDDSQLPKDRFSAERLKGVDSTLKIQPAKLEDSAVYLCASSLDRDTSTDTQYFGPGTRLTVL.

The chain has TRBV18 and TRBJ2-1; the D is unclear. The CDR3 length is 15 residues. The V and J ends lost 0 bases and 8 bases respectively, with 14 bases between them. Germline CDR1 and CDR2: KGHSH and LQKENI. The CDR3 nucleotides are TGTGCCAGCTCACCACCCTATCCCTATAAGGATGAGCAGTTCTTC. Translated, it gives CASSPPYPYKDEQFF.

J is TRBJ2-5 and V is TRBV18; no clear D gene. The better agreement between TRBJ2-7 and the DNA end casts doubt on the J call. Germline V lookup: CDR1 KGHSH, CDR2 LQKENI. The length of the CDR3 is 12 residues. CDR3 DNA sequence: TGTGCCAGCTCACCACCGTCCTACGAGCAGTACTTC. Protein product: CASSPPSYEQYF.

The genes are TRBV7-2 and TRBJ1-4, with D perhaps TRBD1 (6 bases). The CDR3 is 14 residues long. V lost 5 bases and J 5 bases, leaving 12 bases between the germline ends. Per germline, CDR1 SGHTA and CDR2 FQGNSA. The CDR3 loop reads CASSPDRGNEKLFF. CDR3 nucleotide sequence: TGTGCCAGCAGCCCGGACAGAGGAAATGAAAAACTGTTTTTT. Using reference TRBV7-2 and TRBJ1-4 for the parts outside the CDR3, the full variable domain is GAGVSQSPSNKVTEKGKDVELRCDPISGHTALYWYRQSLGQGLEFLIYFQGNSAPDKSGLPSDRFSAERTGGSVSTLTIQRTQQEDSAVYLCASSPDRGNEKLFFGSGTQLSVL.

The genes are TRBV19 and TRBJ2-3; weak D call: TRBD1 (5 bases). The CDR3 covers 14 residues. Germline V gives CDR1 LNHDA, CDR2 SQIVND (reference sequence). V was shortened by 3 bases and J by 8 bases, with 15 bases between the two germline ends. CDR3 nucleotide sequence: TGTGCCAGTAGTATGGGGCGACCCCTCGGTACGCAGTATTTT. It is translated as CASSMGRPLGTQYF.

The chain links TRBV5-4 to TRBJ2-7; 15 bases align to TRBD2. CDR1 is SGHNT and CDR2 is YYREEE in the germline V gene (reference sequence). The CDR3 is made up of 20 amino acids. The J segment lost 0 bases and the V segment lost 0 bases, leaving 10 bases of the junction unmatched. The CDR3 reads CASSLAGGLAGGVNSYEQYF. The CDR3 DNA follows: TGTGCCAGCAGCTTGGCCGGGGGACTAGCGGGAGGTGTTAACTCCTACGAGCAGTACTTC.